Below are 21 T cell receptor beta chains sequenced from a single sample in a study of human T cells and chemical hapten exposure. Noted time point: patch test 1, 2 weeks after DPC sensitization. Treatment: therapeutic diphenylcyclopropenone sensitization with weekly scalp DPC. TCRdb analysed the RACE reads with MiXCR anew, one entry per CDR3 protein. The sample shows about 100,000 distinct CDR3 sequences, approximately 9.9% of them seen only once. The sequenced sample was whole blood, obtained in connection with sensitization to the hapten diphenylcyclopropenone (DPC). The receptors originated from a woman aged 40 to 50 with alopecia areata. Some clones in this sample may be carry-over from other donors' samples.

This chain links TRBV20-1 with TRBJ2-7; D is unclear. The CDR3 totals 12 residues. In germline, CDR1 is DFQATT, CDR2 SNEGSKA (reference sequence). V was trimmed by 1 base and J by 1 base, leaving 5 bases between them. CDR3 coding DNA: TGCAGTGCTAGAGGGCATTCCTACGAGCAGTACTTC. Translated: CSARGHSYEQYF.

In its sample, this clonotype was seen a few times. The gene calls are TRBV7-9 and TRBJ2-7; D unclear. With 4 bases removed from V and 2 bases from J, the gap between germline ends came to 9 bases. The CDR3 sequence is 13 residues long. Germline values: CDR1 SEHNR, CDR2 FQNEAQ (reference sequence). This chain's CDR3 is CASSYPLAYEQYF. CDR3 DNA sequence: TGTGCCAGCAGCTACCCACTCGCCTACGAGCAGTACTTC. Full variable domain (missing parts from reference TRBV7-9 and TRBJ2-7): DTGVSQNPRHKITKRGQNVTFRCDPISEHNRLYWYRQTLGQGPEFLTYFQNEAQLEKSRLLSDRFSAERPKGSFSTLEIQRTEQGDSAMYLCASSYPLAYEQYFGPGTRLTVT.

In its sample, this clonotype was seen a few times. This chain joins TRBV19 and TRBJ2-1, with TRBD2 matching 8 bases. V was clipped by 3 bases and J by 6 bases; unmatched bases: 7. This CDR3 comprises 15 residues. CDR1 LNHDA and CDR2 SQIVND come from the germline V gene (reference sequence). The CDR3 region is CASSIQREPINEQFF. CDR3 coding DNA: TGTGCCAGTAGTATCCAGCGGGAGCCCATCAATGAGCAGTTCTTC.

There are many counts of this clonotype. The chain's CDR3 is CASSLFGPGLYGYTF. The CDR3 DNA sequence: TGTGCCAGCAGTTTATTCGGCCCAGGGCTATATGGCTACACCTTC. V usage is TRBV27 and J usage is TRBJ1-2, with D perhaps TRBD1 (5 bases). V lost 1 base and J lost 5, with 14 bases in between. Germline CDR1 MNHEY, CDR2 SMNVEV (reference sequence). The CDR3 loop spans 15 amino acids.

This clonotype was detected many times. This sequence joins TRBV18 and TRBJ2-7, with D perhaps given as TRBD1 or TRBD2 (5 bases each). The CDR3 length is 15 residues. Trimming stripped 3 bases from V and 1 base from J, with 13 bases between. CDR1 and CDR2 (germline): KGHSH, LQKENI. The CDR3, as DNA: TGTGCCAGCTCACCGGGACCTAATGAGTCCTACGAGCAGTACTTC. Amino acids: CASSPGPNESYEQYF.

The chain uses TRBV29-1 and TRBJ2-2, with 9 bases identical to TRBD1. Germline CDR1 reads SQVTM; CDR2 reads ANQGSEA. This CDR3 region has 13 residues. V shed 7 bases, J shed 5 bases, and the junction held 5 bases outside the gene matches. The CDR3 reads CSGYRGQTGELFF. CDR3 nucleotide sequence: TGCAGCGGATACAGGGGGCAGACCGGGGAGCTGTTTTTT.

Many counts were recorded for this clonotype. The V and J genes are TRBV12-3 or TRBV12-4 and TRBJ1-3, with D possibly being TRBD1 (6 bases). V shed 6 bases and J shed 3 bases, with 15 bases lying between them. The CDR3 has 15 residues. The CDR3 loop is CASRPTGHFGNTIYF. The CDR3 bases are TGTGCCAGCAGGCCTACAGGGCACTTTGGAAACACCATATATTTT.

The chain links TRBV4-1 to TRBJ2-1; D possibly corresponds to TRBD2 (6 bases). V lost 4 bases to trimming and J lost 7 bases, with 20 bases between them. The germline V gene has CDR1 MGHRA and CDR2 YSYEKL. CDR3 length equals 16 residues. CDR3 amino acids: CASSPVGGGVSNEQFF. The CDR3 DNA is TGCGCCAGCAGCCCCGTGGGGGGAGGTGTAAGTAATGAGCAGTTCTTC.

The chain employs TRBV7-3 and TRBJ1-1; possible D gene TRBD1, 6 bases. The CDR3 runs to 14 residues. Germline V CDR1 and CDR2: SGHTA, FQGTGA. The V and J ends lost 6 bases and 3 bases respectively, with 14 bases between them. The CDR3 region is CASRRGQQDTEAFF. CDR3 sequence (DNA): TGTGCCAGCAGACGGGGGCAGCAAGACACTGAAGCTTTCTTT.

V is TRBV6-2 or TRBV6-3 and J is TRBJ1-5, with 7 bases matching TRBD1. V dropped 6 bases and J dropped 6; count of bases not matched to a gene: 2. CDR3 size: 12 residues. Germline values: CDR1 MNHEY, CDR2 SVGEGT. The DNA of the CDR3 is TGTGCCAGCAGCAGACAGGGTCAGCCCCAGCATTTT. Translated: CASSRQGQPQHF.

CDR3 loop: CASSIGGRGGEGNQPQHF. The CDR3 DNA follows: TGTGCCAGTAGTATAGGTGGCAGGGGGGGAGAGGGCAATCAGCCCCAGCATTTT. V usage is TRBV19 and J usage is TRBJ1-5, with TRBD1 identical over 7 bases. The germline CDR1 and CDR2 sequences are LNHDA and SQIVND (reference sequence). This CDR3 is 18 amino acids long. Trimming took 1 base from V and 2 from J; bases not matched to a gene: 11. Full variable domain (remainder filled in from reference TRBV19 and TRBJ1-5): DGGITQSPKYLFRKEGQNVTLSCEQNLNHDAMYWYRQDPGQGLRLIYYSQIVNDFQKGDIAEGYSVSREKKESFPLTVTSAQKNPTAFYLCASSIGGRGGEGNQPQHFGDGTRLSIL.

This clonotype has at least ten counts. The chain has TRBV4-2 and TRBJ1-5; TRBD1 agrees at 10 bases. The CDR3 is 15 amino acids. Per germline, CDR1 LGHNA and CDR2 YNFKEQ. Trimming removed 1 base from V and 5 bases from J; junction bases left unmatched: 2. DNA for the CDR3: TGTGCCAGCAGCCAAGCCGGGACAGGGGATCAGCCCCAGCATTTT. As protein: CASSQAGTGDQPQHF.

The V gene is TRBV10-3, the J gene TRBJ1-1, with 12 bases that match TRBD1. The J segment lost 5 bases and the V segment lost 4 bases, leaving 8 bases of the junction unmatched. The CDR3 is made up of 16 amino acids. Germline assignment: CDR1 ENHRY and CDR2 SYGVKD. The CDR3 is CAISVGQGALMTEAFF. CDR3 DNA: TGTGCCATCAGTGTGGGACAGGGGGCTTTGATGACTGAAGCTTTCTTT.

This clonotype was counted only a few times. The gene calls are TRBV6-6 and TRBJ2-1; 11 bases line up with TRBD1. The V gene's germline CDR1 is MNHNY and CDR2 SVGAGI (reference sequence). V dropped 6 bases and J dropped 7; count of bases not matched to a gene: 11. The CDR3 runs 16 residues. CDR3 amino acids: CASRLHSGTGGNEQFF. CDR3 in DNA: TGTGCCAGCAGACTGCATTCCGGGACAGGGGGAAATGAGCAGTTCTTC.

In its sample, this clonotype was seen many times. The V call is TRBV12-3 or TRBV12-4, the J call TRBJ1-6; D not certain. This CDR3 is 13 amino acids long. The ends were cut back, 5 bases at V and 12 bases at J, with 14 bases in the middle. The CDR3 DNA reads as TGTGCCAGCAGTCCACGACGGTCGGAACCCCTCCACTTT. Its protein product is CASSPRRSEPLHF.

Regarding this clonotype: A much larger clone differs by one base, so this may be a read error. The rearrangement joins TRBV4-1 to TRBJ2-7, with 9 bases lining up with TRBD1. The CDR3 has 15 amino acids. Trimming cost V 1 base and J 2 bases; bases outside gene matches: 3. Germline lookup yields CDR1 MGHRA and CDR2 YSYEKL. The CDR3 protein is CASSQGTGVTYEQYF. In DNA form, the CDR3 reads TGCGCCAGCAGCCAAGGGACAGGGGTAACCTACGAGCAGTACTTC.

The chain employs TRBV28 and TRBJ2-2; maybe TRBD2 (6 bases). Trimming pared 1 base from V and 6 bases from J, leaving 6 bases between. The CDR3 covers 13 residues. The germline gives CDR1 MDHEN, CDR2 SYDVKM. The CDR3 region is CASSLSGAGELFF. CDR3 bases: TGTGCCAGCAGTTTATCGGGGGCCGGGGAGCTGTTTTTT.

In this sample, this clonotype turned up many times. The gene calls are TRBV4-1 and TRBJ2-5; D not certain. The CDR3 is made up of 13 amino acids. Trimming left V 5 bases short and J 5 bases short, with 12 bases between. The V gene's germline CDR1 is MGHRA and CDR2 YSYEKL. CDR3 loop: CASSTAIVETQYF. The DNA of the CDR3 is TGCGCCAGCAGCACTGCCATTGTTGAGACCCAGTACTTC.

The rearrangement joins TRBV20-1 to TRBJ2-3, with 14 bases lining up with TRBD2. The CDR3 covers 18 residues. V trimming: 1 base; J trimming: 6 bases; junction bases outside the gene matches: 12. The germline V gene has CDR1 DFQATT and CDR2 SNEGSKA (reference sequence). CDR3 in amino acids: CSARVRRTSGRSRDTQYF. The CDR3 DNA reads as TGCAGTGCTAGAGTCAGGAGGACTAGCGGGAGGTCGCGGGATACGCAGTATTTT.

The chain uses TRBV4-3 and TRBJ2-1, with a possible D match to TRBD2 (6 bases). The CDR3 spans 15 residues. Germline assignment: CDR1 LGHNA and CDR2 YSLEER. The V and J ends lost 4 bases and 8 bases respectively, with 18 bases between them. The CDR3 nucleotides read TGCGCCAGCAGCCCAGGGACGGGAGCTTATGATGAGCAGTTCTTC. It encodes CASSPGTGAYDEQFF.

This clonotype has a handful of counts. The rearrangement uses TRBV29-1 and TRBJ2-7, with TRBD1 matching over 10 bases. The germline V gene has CDR1 SQVTM and CDR2 ANQGSEA. V was clipped by 8 bases and J by 6 bases; unmatched bases: 13. There are 14 residues in the CDR3. The CDR3 sequence: CSFRQGATYGEQYF. CDR3 nucleotide sequence: TGCAGCTTCCGACAGGGGGCGACGTACGGCGAGCAGTACTTC.